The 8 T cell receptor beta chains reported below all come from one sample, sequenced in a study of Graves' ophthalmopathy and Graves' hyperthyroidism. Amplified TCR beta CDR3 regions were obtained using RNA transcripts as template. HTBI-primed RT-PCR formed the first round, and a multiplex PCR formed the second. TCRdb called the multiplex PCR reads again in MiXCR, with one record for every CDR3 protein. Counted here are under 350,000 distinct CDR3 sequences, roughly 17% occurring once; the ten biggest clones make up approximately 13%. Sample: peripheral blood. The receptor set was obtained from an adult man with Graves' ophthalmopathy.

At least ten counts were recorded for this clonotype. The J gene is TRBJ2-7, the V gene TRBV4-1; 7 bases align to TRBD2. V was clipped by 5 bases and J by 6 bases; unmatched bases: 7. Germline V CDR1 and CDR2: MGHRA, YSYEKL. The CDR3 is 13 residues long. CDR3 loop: CASSSGPGGEQYF. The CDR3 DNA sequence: TGCGCCAGCAGCTCTGGACCGGGGGGCGAGCAGTACTTC.

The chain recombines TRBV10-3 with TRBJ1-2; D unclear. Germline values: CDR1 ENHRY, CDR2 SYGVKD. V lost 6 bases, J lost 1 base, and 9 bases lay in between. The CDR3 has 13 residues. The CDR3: CAISQQINYGYTF. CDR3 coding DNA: TGTGCCATCAGCCAACAAATTAACTATGGCTACACCTTC.

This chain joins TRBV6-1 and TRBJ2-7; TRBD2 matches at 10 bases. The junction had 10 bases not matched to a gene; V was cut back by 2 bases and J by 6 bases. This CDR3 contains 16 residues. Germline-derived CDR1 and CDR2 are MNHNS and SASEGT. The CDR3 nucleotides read TGTGCCAGCAGTGAATCCCCTAGCGGGGGTGGCAGCGAGCAGTACTTC. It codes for CASSESPSGGGSEQYF.

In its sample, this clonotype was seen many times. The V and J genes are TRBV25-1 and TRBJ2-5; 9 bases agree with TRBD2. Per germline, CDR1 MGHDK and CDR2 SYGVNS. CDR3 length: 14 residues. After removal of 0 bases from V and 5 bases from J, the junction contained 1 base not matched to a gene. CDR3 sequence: CASSEYSGGETQYF. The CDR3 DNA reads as TGTGCCAGCAGTGAATATAGCGGGGGCGAGACCCAGTACTTC.

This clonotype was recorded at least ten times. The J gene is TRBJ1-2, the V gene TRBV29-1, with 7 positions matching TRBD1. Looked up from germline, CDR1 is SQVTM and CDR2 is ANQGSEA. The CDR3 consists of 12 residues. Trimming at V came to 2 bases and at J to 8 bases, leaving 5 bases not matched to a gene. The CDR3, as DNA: TGCAGCGTTGAATCAGGGGGACGGGGCTACACCTTC. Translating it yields CSVESGGRGYTF.

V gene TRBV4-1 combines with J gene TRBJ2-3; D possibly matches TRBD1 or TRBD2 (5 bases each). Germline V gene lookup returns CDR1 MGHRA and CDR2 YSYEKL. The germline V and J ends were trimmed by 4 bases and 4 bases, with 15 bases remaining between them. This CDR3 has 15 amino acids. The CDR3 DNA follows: TGCGCCAGCAGCCGGCTGAGTGGGACCCCAGATACGCAGTATTTT. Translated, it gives CASSRLSGTPDTQYF.

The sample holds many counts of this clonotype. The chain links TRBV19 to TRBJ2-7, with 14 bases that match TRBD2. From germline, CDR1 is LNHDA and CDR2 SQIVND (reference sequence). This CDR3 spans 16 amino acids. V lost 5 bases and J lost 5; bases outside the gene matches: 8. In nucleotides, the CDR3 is TGTGCCAGTAGTCTAAGACTAGCGGGAGGGCCGGACGAGCAGTACTTC. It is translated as CASSLRLAGGPDEQYF.

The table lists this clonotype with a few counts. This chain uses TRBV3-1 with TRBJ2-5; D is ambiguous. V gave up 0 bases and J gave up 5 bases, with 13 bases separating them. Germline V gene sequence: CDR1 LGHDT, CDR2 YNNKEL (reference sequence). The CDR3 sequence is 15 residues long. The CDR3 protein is CASSQDSGLLETQYF. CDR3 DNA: TGTGCCAGCAGCCAAGACTCGGGCCTGCTGGAGACCCAGTACTTC.